The 12 T cell receptor beta chains below all came from one sample that was sequenced in a study of breast tumors, draining lymph nodes, adjacent tissues. Samples came from axillary lymph nodes draining the breast cancer. One entry per CDR3 protein, called by TCRdb with MiXCR from the multiplex PCR reads. The sample includes 150,000 to 200,000 distinct CDR3 sequences, 25% to 40% of them seen just once. The sequencing sample was made of axillary lymph node tissue. These receptor sequences come from a female donor with breast cancer. Some clones in this sample may be carry-over from other donors' samples.

This clonotype was observed once. V gene TRBV9 combines with J gene TRBJ2-6; no clear D gene. V gave up 3 bases and J gave up 3 bases, with 10 bases separating them. Germline V gene sequence: CDR1 SGDLS, CDR2 YYNGEE. There are 15 residues in the CDR3. In nucleotides, the CDR3 is TGTGCCAGCAGCGGTGGATTTGATGGGGCCAACGTCCTGACTTTC. As protein: CASSGGFDGANVLTF.

In this sample, this clonotype turned up many times. J is TRBJ2-7 and V is TRBV2; D remains ambiguous. V shed 1 base and J shed 2 bases, with 3 bases lying between them. The CDR3 has 12 amino acids. Germline-derived CDR1 and CDR2 are SNHLY and FYNNEI. The CDR3 bases are TGTGCCAGCAGTGAAGGGGCCTACGAGCAGTACTTC. Its protein product is CASSEGAYEQYF.

This clonotype is labeled medium-sized (0.01 to 0.1%). The J gene is TRBJ2-3, the V gene TRBV29-1; D uncertain. Looked up from germline, CDR1 is SQVTM and CDR2 is ANQGSEA. The CDR3 is made up of 12 amino acids. V was shortened by 6 bases and J by 6 bases, with 13 bases between the two germline ends. CDR3 region: CSVPSESDTQYF. The CDR3 DNA reads as TGCAGCGTACCTTCTGAGTCCGATACGCAGTATTTT.

V gene TRBV10-3 combines with J gene TRBJ2-3; weak D call: TRBD2 (5 bases). V gave up 7 bases and J gave up 3 bases, with 17 bases separating them. The germline gives CDR1 ENHRY, CDR2 SYGVKD. The CDR3 is 15 residues long. In DNA form, the CDR3 reads TGTGCCATCACGCGCGGAGGCCAATTAACAGATACGCAGTATTTT. Residues: CAITRGGQLTDTQYF.

This clonotype was seen repeatedly, ten times or more. The rearrangement links TRBV6-1 to TRBJ1-2; TRBD1 matches at 10 bases. With 1 base clipped from V and 7 bases from J, the junction kept 3 bases outside the gene matches. Per the germline V gene, CDR1 is MNHNS and CDR2 is SASEGT. CDR3 length: 14 residues. The CDR3 sequence: CASSEGTGGGGYTF. The CDR3 DNA follows: TGTGCCAGCAGTGAAGGGACAGGGGGAGGTGGCTACACCTTC.

There are many counts of this clonotype. The rearrangement links TRBV2 to TRBJ2-3, with a possible D match to TRBD1 (5 bases). The length of the CDR3 is 15 residues. Per germline, CDR1 SNHLY and CDR2 FYNNEI. V was clipped by 2 bases and J by 3 bases, with 12 bases between them. CDR3 residues: CASSELGAVTDTQYF. The CDR3 DNA sequence: TGTGCCAGCAGTGAATTAGGGGCGGTAACAGATACGCAGTATTTT.

Note on this clonotype: A much larger clonotype is one base distant, so this may be a read error. This chain's CDR3 is CANSSKGTGLREQFF. CDR3 bases: TGTGCCAACTCCTCCAAAGGGACAGGTTTAAGAGAGCAGTTCTTC. The chain is built from TRBV18 and TRBJ2-1; 8 nucleotides line up with TRBD1. The junction had 18 bases not matched to a gene; V was cut back by 10 bases and J by 10 bases. The CDR3 length is 15 residues. Germline lookup yields CDR1 KGHSH and CDR2 LQKENI.

This clonotype came up a few times. The V and J genes are TRBV7-8 and TRBJ1-1; no firm D call. V was trimmed by 2 bases and J by 1 base, leaving 8 bases between them. Germline assignment: CDR1 SGHVS and CDR2 FQNEAQ. This CDR3 has 14 residues. The CDR3 loop reads CASSLSARNTEAFF. The CDR3 nucleotides are TGTGCCAGCAGCTTATCGGCTCGGAACACTGAAGCTTTCTTT. The full variable domain, rest sourced from reference TRBV7-8 and TRBJ1-1, is GAGVSQSPRYKVAKRGQDVALRCDPISGHVSLFWYQQALGQGPEFLTYFQNEAQLDKSGLPSDRFFAERPEGSVSTLKIQRTQQEDSAVYLCASSLSARNTEAFFGQGTRLTVV.

Notes on this clonotype: At one end the junction does not follow the germline gene, possibly because of a read error. CDR3 sequence (DNA): TGCGCCAGCGGTGGGTCGCTAGGGGGGTTTGATTCCTATAATTCACCCCTCCACTTT. It yields the protein CASGGSLGGFDSYNSPLHF. The rearrangement uses TRBV2 and TRBJ1-6; D is possibly TRBD1 (6 bases). In germline, CDR1 is SNHLY, CDR2 FYNNEI. The CDR3 has 19 amino acids. Full variable domain (missing parts from reference TRBV2 and TRBJ1-6): EPEVTQTPSHQVTQMGQEVILRCVPISNHLYFYWYRQILGQKVEFLVSFYNNEISEKSEIFDDQFSVERPDGSNFTLKIRSTKLEDSAMYFCASGGSLGGFDSYNSPLHFGNGTRLTVT.

As to this clonotype: A read error may be the cause here, since a much bigger clone is one base away. The chain has TRBV7-8 and TRBJ2-1; D possibly corresponds to TRBD1 (6 bases). The V gene's germline CDR1 is SGHVS and CDR2 FQNEAQ. The CDR3 loop spans 16 amino acids. CDR3 nucleotides: TGTGCCAGCAGCTTAGGTTCTGGCAGGGGATACAATGAGAAGTTCTTC. This encodes CASSLGSGRGYNEKFF.

As concerns this clonotype: This CDR3 fails to terminate in the conserved phenylalanine or tryptophan, so it likely reflects a read error. The chain recombines TRBV6-5 with TRBJ1-2; D gene unclear. Germline V gives CDR1 MNHEY, CDR2 SVGAGI. The V end lost 2 bases, the J end lost 4 bases, and 14 bases lay between the germline ends. The CDR3 length is 15 residues. The CDR3 sequence is CASSYGASAVYGYTL. The DNA of the CDR3 is TGTGCCAGCAGTTACGGTGCGTCAGCGGTCTATGGCTACACCCTC.

A few counts support this clonotype. The V and J genes are TRBV28 and TRBJ1-2; possibly TRBD1 for D (5 bases). CDR1 and CDR2 from the germline V gene are MDHEN and SYDVKM. V was clipped by 8 bases and J by 5 bases, with 15 bases between them. The length of the CDR3 is 13 residues. The CDR3 is CASHQGDSYGYTF. The CDR3 DNA follows: TGTGCCAGCCATCAGGGAGATAGTTATGGCTACACCTTC.